The 21 T cell receptor beta chains below all came from one sample that was sequenced in a study of OX40 agonist ivuxolimab in advanced cancers. Using immunoSEQ multiplex PCR, the repertoire was profiled, and TCRdb retains in-frame clones only, with some absent. This table holds fewer than 65,000 clones, 86% found once. The sequencing here drew on CD4+ or CD8+ T cells sorted from blood, taken in a trial of the OX40 agonist ivuxolimab. These receptors all come from an adult with an advanced solid tumor such as melanoma, head and neck, liver or kidney cancer.

The chain's CDR3 is CATSTFTGFDEKLFF. CDR3 nucleotide sequence: TGTGCCACCAGCACTTTTACAGGGTTTGATGAAAAACTGTTTTTT. The V gene is TRBV15, the J gene TRBJ1-4, with a possible D match to TRBD1 (6 bases). This CDR3 has 15 residues. Trimming took off 4 bases at V and 6 bases at J, with 15 bases between the two ends. Germline CDR1 reads LNHNV; CDR2 reads YYDKDF (reference sequence).

The chain uses TRBV19 and TRBJ1-1; TRBD1 might be the D (6 bases). Germline CDR1 LNHDA, CDR2 SQIVND (reference sequence). CDR3 size: 14 residues. The ends were cut back, 3 bases at V and 5 bases at J, with 13 bases in the middle. The CDR3 protein is CASSMRQAGTEAFF. In DNA, the CDR3 is TGTGCCAGTAGTATGAGACAGGCGGGGACTGAAGCTTTCTTT.

The gene calls are TRBV2 and TRBJ1-5; D perhaps matches TRBD1 (6 bases). The CDR3 contains 13 residues. With 6 bases removed from V and 6 bases from J, the gap between germline ends came to 12 bases. Germline V gene data show CDR1 as SNHLY and CDR2 as FYNNEI. Here the CDR3 DNA reads TGTGCCAGCAGAGGGGACACGGGTCAGCCCCAGCATTTT. It encodes CASRGDTGQPQHF.

The J gene is TRBJ2-5, the V gene TRBV4-2; D perhaps matches TRBD2 (5 bases). Trimming took off 1 base at V and 1 base at J, with 7 bases between the two ends. Germline lookup yields CDR1 LGHNA and CDR2 YNFKEQ. The CDR3 runs 14 residues. CDR3 residues: CASSQGLAQETQYF. DNA for the CDR3: TGTGCCAGCAGCCAAGGGCTAGCCCAAGAGACCCAGTACTTC.

The sample holds a few counts of this clone. V gene TRBV18 combines with J gene TRBJ2-7; 10 nucleotides line up with TRBD1. This CDR3 has 14 residues. Germline CDR1 KGHSH, CDR2 LQKENI. V trimming: 3 bases; J trimming: 6 bases; junction bases outside the gene matches: 5. CDR3 region: CASSPLTGGREQYF. The CDR3 coding sequence is TGTGCCAGCTCACCCCTGACAGGGGGCCGCGAGCAGTACTTC.

V gene TRBV5-1 combines with J gene TRBJ2-7; TRBD2 matches at 14 bases. CDR3 size: 14 residues. The V and J ends lost 4 bases and 7 bases, in that order; junction bases with no gene match: 4. Germline V CDR1 and CDR2: SGHRS, YFSETQ. CDR3 in amino acids: CASSEGLAGEEQYF. The CDR3 DNA reads as TGCGCCAGCAGCGAGGGACTAGCGGGAGAAGAGCAGTACTTC.

The rearrangement links TRBV19 to TRBJ2-2; the match to TRBD2 covers 8 bases. Germline V gene lookup returns CDR1 LNHDA and CDR2 SQIVND (reference sequence). V shed 7 bases, J shed 7 bases, and the junction held 14 bases outside the gene matches. The CDR3 has 16 amino acids. CDR3 sequence: CASNPREGRKNGELFF. CDR3 DNA sequence: TGTGCCAGTAACCCCCGGGAGGGCCGTAAGAACGGGGAGCTGTTTTTT.

This clone was observed once. V and J are TRBV5-4 and TRBJ2-3; D is unresolved. The CDR3 totals 15 residues. With 0 bases removed from V and 4 bases from J, the gap between germline ends came to 12 bases. Germline CDR1 is SGHNT and CDR2 is YYREEE (reference sequence). CDR3 protein: CASSLDPTASDTQYF. The CDR3 nucleotides read TGTGCCAGCAGCTTGGATCCTACGGCCTCAGATACGCAGTATTTT.

V usage is TRBV4-1 and J usage is TRBJ2-5; TRBD1 agrees at 7 bases. Germline CDR1 reads MGHRA; CDR2 reads YSYEKL. The V gene end was trimmed by 4 bases and the J gene end by 4 bases; junction bases not matched to a gene: 6. This CDR3 is built from 14 residues. The CDR3 loop reads CASSPLQGTETQYF. The CDR3, as DNA: TGCGCCAGCAGCCCTCTACAGGGGACAGAGACCCAGTACTTC.

This chain connects TRBV6-5 to TRBJ2-7, with TRBD1 matching over 7 bases. V gave up 7 bases and J gave up 7 bases; unmatched junction bases: 7. The CDR3 runs 12 residues. Germline CDR1 MNHEY, CDR2 SVGAGI. CDR3 sequence reads: CASIDRVGEQYF. CDR3 bases: TGTGCCAGCATTGACAGGGTTGGAGAGCAGTACTTC.

V and J are TRBV6-5 and TRBJ2-7, with 12 positions matching TRBD1. V gave up 6 bases and J gave up 3 bases; unmatched junction bases: 6. CDR1 and CDR2 from the germline V gene are MNHEY and SVGAGI. The CDR3 consists of 15 residues. The CDR3 DNA reads as TGTGCCAGCAGGTCCGGGACAGGGGGCTTCTACGAGCAGTACTTC. The encoded protein is CASRSGTGGFYEQYF.

The V and J genes are TRBV5-1 and TRBJ2-1; possibly TRBD1 or TRBD2 for D (5 bases each). V lost 4 bases and J 0 bases, leaving 14 bases between the germline ends. The CDR3 is 16 amino acids. Germline CDR1 reads SGHRS; CDR2 reads YFSETQ. CDR3 sequence (DNA): TGCGCCAGCAGCGAGGGACCCACGAGCTCCTACAATGAGCAGTTCTTC. As protein: CASSEGPTSSYNEQFF.

The chain couples TRBV11-2 to TRBJ2-5; TRBD2 aligns across 12 bases. This CDR3 has 18 amino acids. Trimming removed 4 bases from V and 5 bases from J; junction bases left unmatched: 14. The V gene's germline CDR1 is SGHAT and CDR2 FQNNGV. The CDR3 reads CASSSRGLAGTNGETQYF. The CDR3 DNA follows: TGTGCCAGCAGCTCTAGAGGACTAGCGGGGACGAATGGGGAGACCCAGTACTTC.

This rearrangement joins TRBV10-2 to TRBJ2-1; 13 bases fit TRBD2. CDR1 is WSHSY and CDR2 is SAAADI in the germline V gene. The CDR3 spans 14 residues. V was pared by 9 bases and J by 6 bases, with 5 bases of the junction left unmatched. The CDR3 is CASTSGRVGNEQFF. The CDR3 nucleotides read TGCGCCAGTACTAGCGGGAGGGTGGGCAATGAGCAGTTCTTC.

This chain links TRBV11-2 with TRBJ2-3; a weak D match, TRBD2 (5 bases). CDR1 SGHAT and CDR2 FQNNGV come from the germline V gene. Trimming stripped 4 bases from V and 7 bases from J, with 9 bases between. The CDR3 is 12 residues long. CDR3 loop: CASSSGLYTQYF. The CDR3 DNA follows: TGTGCCAGCAGCTCCGGACTTTATACGCAGTATTTT.

The chain uses TRBV6-1 and TRBJ2-5; maybe TRBD2 (5 bases). V lost 2 bases to trimming and J lost 3 bases, with 10 bases between them. This CDR3 has 14 amino acids. Germline V lookup: CDR1 MNHNS, CDR2 SASEGT. CDR3 protein: CASSELGSEETQYF. The CDR3, as DNA: TGTGCCAGCAGTGAACTTGGGAGTGAAGAGACCCAGTACTTC.

CDR3 amino acids: CATNFNQDSYGYTF. CDR3 in DNA: TGTGCCACCAACTTTAATCAGGACAGCTATGGCTACACCTTC. This chain joins TRBV19 and TRBJ1-2; possible D gene TRBD1, 6 bases. Germline CDR1 and CDR2: LNHDA and SQIVND (reference sequence). V was pared by 10 bases and J by 4 bases, with 19 bases between. CDR3 size: 14 residues. The entire variable domain, with the rest obtained from reference TRBV19 and TRBJ1-2, is as follows: DGGITQSPKYLFRKEGQNVTLSCEQNLNHDAMYWYRQDPGQGLRLIYYSQIVNDFQKGDIAEGYSVSREKKESFPLTVTSAQKNPTAFYLCATNFNQDSYGYTFGSGTRLTVV.

This clone has only one observation. The gene calls are TRBV4-2 and TRBJ2-7; D is unresolved. Germline CDR1 is LGHNA and CDR2 is YNFKEQ. The CDR3 consists of 13 residues. V was pared by 8 bases and J by 1 base, with 12 bases between. In nucleotides, the CDR3 is TGTGCCAGCGGCTGGACCAATTCCTACGAGCAGTACTTC. Translated: CASGWTNSYEQYF.

This clone was counted between two and nine times. This rearrangement joins TRBV11-3 to TRBJ1-6; TRBD1 matches 9 bases. CDR1 is SGHNT, CDR2 YENEEA, per germline. CDR3 length: 14 residues. V lost 5 bases, J lost 7 bases, and 3 bases stayed unmatched. CDR3 DNA sequence: TGTGCCAGCAGCCTGGGACAGGGCAATTCACCCCTCCACTTT. It codes for CASSLGQGNSPLHF.

The rearrangement joins TRBV2 to TRBJ1-3, with D hard to call. In germline, CDR1 is SNHLY, CDR2 FYNNEI. The CDR3 length is 14 residues. Between the trimmed V and J ends, which lost 7 bases and 1 base, there was a span of 11 bases. CDR3 region: CASKASYSGNTIYF. CDR3 DNA: TGTGCCAGCAAGGCCAGCTATTCTGGAAACACCATATATTTT.

The rearrangement links TRBV29-1 to TRBJ2-7; TRBD1 might be the D (6 bases). This CDR3 has 13 amino acids. Trimming cost V 5 bases and J 3 bases, with 14 bases left between them. CDR1 and CDR2 from the germline V gene are SQVTM and ANQGSEA. DNA of the CDR3: TGCAGCGTTACACAGAGGGGGAACTACGAGCAGTACTTC. Its protein is CSVTQRGNYEQYF.